The 27 T cell receptor beta chains below come from one sample, sequenced in a study of cytomegalovirus exposure and HLA in healthy donors (dated by TCRdb to 2016 to 2017). Libraries were constructed by the immunoSEQ multiplex PCR assay. A mixture of 60 forward primers for TCR Vbeta segments and 13 reverse primers for TCR Jbeta segments was used in the multiplex PCR. What TCRdb holds here is the immuneACCESS table cut down to in-frame rearrangements. Part of the clones is not present; checked against another copy, under half of the missing clones reflect an unresolved V gene, and the others are unexplained. This sample lists about 200,000 clones; roughly 80% were detected once. 2.9% of the sample belongs to the ten largest clones. What was sequenced was PBMCs. These receptors were taken from a man aged 25-45 years in good health and CMV-seronegative.

The genes are TRBV18 and TRBJ2-1; 8 bases map to TRBD1. With 5 bases clipped from V and 6 bases from J, the junction kept 9 bases outside the gene matches. Germline V gene sequence: CDR1 KGHSH, CDR2 LQKENI. This CDR3 contains 15 residues. The CDR3: CASSKGQGHFNEQFF. The CDR3 nucleotides are TGTGCCAGCTCAAAAGGACAGGGCCATTTCAATGAGCAGTTCTTC.

This rearrangement joins TRBV19 to TRBJ1-4; 12 positions agree with TRBD1. Unmatched junction bases numbered 12, after V lost 5 bases and J lost 8 bases. The length of the CDR3 is 17 residues. The germline gives CDR1 LNHDA, CDR2 SQIVND (reference sequence). CDR3 nucleotide sequence: TGTGCCAGTAGTCCCCGGGACAGGGGGCGCGTCATAGAAAAACTGTTTTTT. Its protein is CASSPRDRGRVIEKLFF.

Comment on this clone: A junction boundary mismatches the germline segment, possibly from a read error. The chain has TRBV4-2 and TRBJ2-3; 16 bases align to TRBD2. This CDR3 region has 16 residues. Germline CDR1 and CDR2: LGHNA and YNFKEQ. As DNA, the CDR3 is TGTGCCGGCAGCATGGGACTAGCGGGGGGGTACGGAGAGCAGTATTTT. Translation: CAGSMGLAGGYGEQYF.

The gene calls are TRBV28 and TRBJ1-2, with a possible D match to TRBD1 (6 bases). Trimming left V 4 bases short and J 1 base short, with 13 bases between. The CDR3 extends over 15 amino acids. The germline V gene encodes CDR1 MDHEN and CDR2 SYDVKM. CDR3: CASSWTERDNYGYTF. CDR3 sequence (DNA): TGTGCCAGCAGTTGGACAGAAAGGGATAACTATGGCTACACCTTC.

The rearrangement links TRBV6-6 to TRBJ2-1; D ambiguous. V lost 2 bases, J lost 5 bases, and 4 bases lay in between. The germline gives CDR1 MNHNY, CDR2 SVGAGI (reference sequence). The CDR3 has 12 residues. The CDR3 reads CASSYLNNEQFF. The CDR3 DNA follows: TGTGCCAGCAGTTACCTAAACAATGAGCAGTTCTTC.

The V gene is TRBV15, the J gene TRBJ1-1; D is perhaps TRBD1 (5 bases). CDR3 size: 12 residues. V lost 9 bases and J 3 bases, leaving 11 bases between the germline ends. Germline CDR1 and CDR2: LNHNV and YYDKDF (reference sequence). The CDR3 DNA reads TGTGCCACGGGACCGGGGGACACTGAAGCTTTCTTT. This encodes CATGPGDTEAFF.

The chain recombines TRBV6-6 with TRBJ1-4; no clear D. The ends were cut back, 7 bases at V and 6 bases at J, with 15 bases in the middle. CDR3 length: 14 residues. The germline gives CDR1 MNHNY, CDR2 SVGAGI (reference sequence). The CDR3 spells CASTPRHGDEKLFF. DNA of the CDR3: TGTGCCAGCACCCCTCGGCACGGGGATGAAAAACTGTTTTTT.

V gene TRBV5-5 combines with J gene TRBJ2-7; D might be TRBD1 (5 bases). The CDR3 runs to 13 residues. V dropped 5 bases and J dropped 0 bases, with 9 bases sitting between them. Germline V gene data show CDR1 as SGHKS and CDR2 as YYEKEE (reference sequence). The CDR3 region is CASSQQASYEQYF. The CDR3 DNA sequence: TGTGCCAGCAGTCAACAGGCCTCCTACGAGCAGTACTTC.

V usage is TRBV9 and J usage is TRBJ2-2; 12 bases align to TRBD1. Trimming removed 4 bases from V and 5 bases from J; junction bases left unmatched: 9. The length of the CDR3 is 17 residues. From germline, CDR1 is SGDLS and CDR2 YYNGEE. The CDR3 region has the DNA TGTGCCAGCAGCCTCCCGGGACAGGGGGCGCAAACCGGGGAGCTGTTTTTT. Its protein is CASSLPGQGAQTGELFF.

This clone appeared once. In DNA, the CDR3 is TGTGCTAGTGGCCTGGAGTGCTACAGGGAATGGGAGACCCAGTACTTC. Translated: CASGLECYREWETQYF. This chain connects TRBV12-5 to TRBJ2-5; TRBD1 is a possible D gene (6 bases). Trimming took 6 bases from V and 5 from J, leaving 22 bases between them. The CDR3 runs 16 residues. In germline, CDR1 is LGHNT, CDR2 FRNRAP.

The rearrangement joins TRBV28 to TRBJ1-3; D gene ambiguous. Germline V gene lookup returns CDR1 MDHEN and CDR2 SYDVKM. V was clipped by 3 bases and J by 0 bases, with 6 bases between them. The CDR3 extends over 14 amino acids. The CDR3 coding sequence is TGTGCCAGCAGTTTGCCGGTCTCTGGAAACACCATATATTTT. It encodes CASSLPVSGNTIYF.

A single count supports this clone. The rearrangement joins TRBV27 to TRBJ2-7; perhaps TRBD1 as D (8 bases). Per germline, CDR1 MNHEY and CDR2 SMNVEV (reference sequence). V was clipped by 3 bases and J by 7 bases, with 16 bases between them. The CDR3 loop spans 14 amino acids. In DNA, the CDR3 is TGTGCCAGCAGTTTCCGACAGGGGAGGGGAGAGCAGTACTTC. This gives the protein CASSFRQGRGEQYF.

This chain links TRBV4-1 with TRBJ2-4; tentatively, D is TRBD1 (6 bases). The ends were cut back, 0 bases at V and 7 bases at J, with 13 bases in the middle. Germline V lookup: CDR1 MGHRA, CDR2 YSYEKL. This CDR3 comprises 15 residues. DNA of the CDR3: TGCGCCAGCAGCCAAGAAGGGGGATCGGGGAACATTCAGTACTTC. This gives the protein CASSQEGGSGNIQYF.

This chain connects TRBV28 to TRBJ1-2; TRBD1 matches 9 bases. The V segment lost 5 bases and the J segment 4 bases; nucleotides outside the gene matches: 5. The CDR3 totals 14 residues. Per germline, CDR1 MDHEN and CDR2 SYDVKM. CDR3 DNA: TGTGCCAGCAGTACACAGGGGGCGCGCTATGGCTACACCTTC. It encodes CASSTQGARYGYTF.

The V gene is TRBV18, the J gene TRBJ2-6; D unresolved. Germline lookup yields CDR1 KGHSH and CDR2 LQKENI. The CDR3 is made up of 16 amino acids. Deletions cut 6 bases from V and 2 bases from J, with 14 bases between. The CDR3 region has the DNA TGTGCCAGCTCCCCAACAGTCCCTGCTGGGGCCAACGTCCTGACTTTC. Its protein is CASSPTVPAGANVLTF.

This clone was observed a few times. The V call is TRBV28, the J call TRBJ2-3; D possibly corresponds to TRBD1 (6 bases). The germline V gene encodes CDR1 MDHEN and CDR2 SYDVKM. The CDR3 runs 13 residues. V dropped 6 bases and J dropped 5 bases, with 12 bases sitting between them. The CDR3 spells CASRLTGGDTQYF. CDR3 DNA sequence: TGTGCCAGCAGGTTGACAGGAGGAGATACGCAGTATTTT.

The chain joins TRBV28 to TRBJ2-7; D is unresolved. From germline, CDR1 is MDHEN and CDR2 SYDVKM. V was cut by 5 bases and J by 2 bases, with 10 bases left in between. This CDR3 has 13 residues. The CDR3: CASSQTLPYEQYF. The CDR3 DNA follows: TGTGCCAGCAGTCAGACTCTTCCCTACGAGCAGTACTTC.

DNA of the CDR3: TGTGCCAGCAGCCCCCCCGCCGGGACTAGCGGTAAAGAGACCCAGTACTTC. Its translation: CASSPPAGTSGKETQYF. The rearrangement links TRBV9 to TRBJ2-5; 11 positions match TRBD2. The germline V gene has CDR1 SGDLS and CDR2 YYNGEE. This CDR3 is 17 amino acids long. The J segment lost 3 bases and the V segment lost 4 bases, leaving 11 bases of the junction unmatched.

The chain is built from TRBV28 and TRBJ1-2, with a tentative D call TRBD1 (5 bases). The CDR3 extends over 16 amino acids. Germline assignment: CDR1 MDHEN and CDR2 SYDVKM. With 3 bases removed from V and 4 bases from J, the gap between germline ends came to 18 bases. The CDR3 here is CASSLGGVWPGYGYTF. The CDR3 DNA follows: TGTGCCAGCAGTTTGGGGGGGGTATGGCCCGGCTATGGCTACACCTTC.

The chain links TRBV28 to TRBJ2-2, with 10 bases aligning to TRBD1. Germline CDR1 and CDR2: MDHEN and SYDVKM. There are 15 residues in the CDR3. V lost 7 bases and J lost 6; bases outside the gene matches: 8. For the CDR3, the DNA is TGTGCCAGCACCTCGGCAGGACAGGGGGCCGGGGAGCTGTTTTTT. Protein product: CASTSAGQGAGELFF.

This clone was detected only a few times. This rearrangement joins TRBV7-9 to TRBJ1-4; D gene unclear. Germline V gene data show CDR1 as SEHNR and CDR2 as FQNEAQ (reference sequence). Trimming stripped 3 bases from V and 14 bases from J, with 16 bases between. The CDR3 covers 13 residues. The chain's CDR3 is CASSLSDSQWLFF. The CDR3 nucleotides read TGTGCCAGCAGCTTGTCTGATTCACAGTGGCTGTTTTTT.

CDR3 loop: CASSERTEDRSGNTIYF. CDR3 DNA sequence: TGTGCCAGCAGTGAAAGAACAGAAGACCGCTCTGGAAACACCATATATTTT. The rearrangement uses TRBV6-1 and TRBJ1-3; D not certain. With 2 bases removed from V and 0 bases from J, the gap between germline ends came to 14 bases. There are 17 residues in the CDR3. Germline values: CDR1 MNHNS, CDR2 SASEGT.

This clone showed up just once. The chain couples TRBV6-5 to TRBJ2-5, with TRBD1 as a possible D gene (6 bases). Trimming left V 6 bases short and J 3 bases short, with 11 bases between. The CDR3 length is 13 residues. Germline lookup yields CDR1 MNHEY and CDR2 SVGAGI. CDR3 amino acids: CASRPAGEETQYF. As DNA, the CDR3 is TGTGCCAGCAGACCGGCAGGGGAAGAGACCCAGTACTTC.

This clone has only a few counts. This rearrangement joins TRBV2 to TRBJ2-5; D unresolved. V lost 5 bases and J lost 4, with 26 bases in between. CDR3 length: 18 amino acids. The germline V gene encodes CDR1 SNHLY and CDR2 FYNNEI. The CDR3 region has the DNA TGTGCCAGCAGTTTGGTCATCGGCGGAATCGAAATTTCAGAGACCCAGTACTTC. Translated: CASSLVIGGIEISETQYF.

The chain joins TRBV19 to TRBJ1-4, with D uncertain. This CDR3 contains 12 residues. The germline V and J ends were trimmed by 6 bases and 8 bases, with 10 bases remaining between them. From germline, CDR1 is LNHDA and CDR2 SQIVND (reference sequence). The CDR3 region has the DNA TGTGCCAGTAGCACCCTAAGCGAAAAACTGTTTTTT. This translates into CASSTLSEKLFF.

The J gene is TRBJ2-7, the V gene TRBV5-1; D gene unclear. Per the germline V gene, CDR1 is SGHRS and CDR2 is YFSETQ. V was pared by 0 bases and J by 3 bases, with 7 bases between. The CDR3 has 13 amino acids. This CDR3 reads CASSLGAGYEQYF. The CDR3 DNA follows: TGCGCCAGCAGCTTGGGCGCCGGCTACGAGCAGTACTTC.

The V gene is TRBV15, the J gene TRBJ2-5, with a tentative D call TRBD1 (5 bases). This CDR3 is built from 17 residues. V lost 5 bases and J 5 bases, leaving 24 bases between the germline ends. Germline-derived CDR1 and CDR2 are LNHNV and YYDKDF (reference sequence). As DNA, the CDR3 is TGTGCCACCAGCCTCGAACCAAAACGCCCAGGGTACGAGACCCAGTACTTC. Its protein is CATSLEPKRPGYETQYF.